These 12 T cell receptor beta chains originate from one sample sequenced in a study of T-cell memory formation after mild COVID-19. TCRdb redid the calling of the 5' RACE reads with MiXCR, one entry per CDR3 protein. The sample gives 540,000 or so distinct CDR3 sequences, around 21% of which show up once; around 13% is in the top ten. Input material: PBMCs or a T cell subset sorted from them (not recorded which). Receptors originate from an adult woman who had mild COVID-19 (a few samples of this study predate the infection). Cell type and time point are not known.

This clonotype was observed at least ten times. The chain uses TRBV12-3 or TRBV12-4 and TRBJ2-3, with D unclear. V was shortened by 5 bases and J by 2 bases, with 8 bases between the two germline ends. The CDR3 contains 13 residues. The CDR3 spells CASSPPNTDTQYF. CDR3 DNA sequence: TGTGCCAGCAGTCCTCCGAACACAGATACGCAGTATTTT.

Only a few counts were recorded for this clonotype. The CDR3 nucleotides are TGTGCCAGCAGCCAAGTTGTGGGAGGGACTGAAGCTTTCTTT. Protein sequence: CASSQVVGGTEAFF. The chain carries TRBV14 and TRBJ1-1, with D hard to call. The CDR3 is made up of 14 amino acids. Trimming took 1 base from V and 5 from J, leaving 11 bases between them. Germline V CDR1 and CDR2: SGHDN, FVKESK.

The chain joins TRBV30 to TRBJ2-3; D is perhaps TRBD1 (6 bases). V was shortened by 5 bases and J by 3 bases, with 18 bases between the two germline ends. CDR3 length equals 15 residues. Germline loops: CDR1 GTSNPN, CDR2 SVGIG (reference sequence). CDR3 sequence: CAWGVGAGETDTQYF. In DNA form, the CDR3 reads TGTGCCTGGGGGGTAGGGGCAGGGGAGACAGATACGCAGTATTTT. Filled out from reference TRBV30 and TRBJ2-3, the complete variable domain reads SQTIHQWPATLVQPVGSPLSLECTVEGTSNPNLYWYRQAAGRGLQLLFYSVGIGQISSEVPQNLSASRPQDRQFILSSKKLLLSDSGFYLCAWGVGAGETDTQYFGPGTRLTVL.

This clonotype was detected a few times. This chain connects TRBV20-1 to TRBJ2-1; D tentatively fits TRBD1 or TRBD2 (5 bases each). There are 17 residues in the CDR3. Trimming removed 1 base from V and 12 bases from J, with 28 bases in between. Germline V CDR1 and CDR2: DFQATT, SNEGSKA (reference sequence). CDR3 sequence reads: CSARVPTGTEPHRGQFF. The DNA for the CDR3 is TGCAGTGCTAGAGTTCCGACCGGGACCGAACCTCATAGAGGGCAGTTCTTC.

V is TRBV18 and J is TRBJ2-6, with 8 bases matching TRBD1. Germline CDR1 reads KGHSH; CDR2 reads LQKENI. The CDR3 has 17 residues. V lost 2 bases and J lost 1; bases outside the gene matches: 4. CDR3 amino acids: CASSPRTGTSGANVLTF. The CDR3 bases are TGTGCCAGCTCACCAAGGACAGGGACATCTGGGGCCAACGTCCTGACTTTC. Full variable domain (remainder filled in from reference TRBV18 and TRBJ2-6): NAGVMQNPRHLVRRRGQEARLRCSPMKGHSHVYWYRQLPEEGLKFMVYLQKENIIDESGMPKERFSAEFPKEGPSILRIQQVVRGDSAAYFCASSPRTGTSGANVLTFGAGSRLTVL.

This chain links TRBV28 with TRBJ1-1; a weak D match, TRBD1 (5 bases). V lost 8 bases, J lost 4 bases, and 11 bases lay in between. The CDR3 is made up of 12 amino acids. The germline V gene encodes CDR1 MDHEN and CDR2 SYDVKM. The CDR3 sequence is CASPNRLTEAFF. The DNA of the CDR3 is TGTGCCAGCCCGAACAGGCTCACTGAAGCTTTCTTT.

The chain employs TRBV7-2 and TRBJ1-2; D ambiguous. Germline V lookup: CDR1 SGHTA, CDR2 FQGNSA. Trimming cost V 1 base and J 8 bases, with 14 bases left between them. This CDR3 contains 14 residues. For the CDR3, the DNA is TGTGCCAGCAGCTTAGAATCAGCGGGGAGGGGCTACACCTTC. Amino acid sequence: CASSLESAGRGYTF. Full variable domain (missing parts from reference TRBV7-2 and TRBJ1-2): GAGVSQSPSNKVTEKGKDVELRCDPISGHTALYWYRQSLGQGLEFLIYFQGNSAPDKSGLPSDRFSAERTGGSVSTLTIQRTQQEDSAVYLCASSLESAGRGYTFGSGTRLTVV.

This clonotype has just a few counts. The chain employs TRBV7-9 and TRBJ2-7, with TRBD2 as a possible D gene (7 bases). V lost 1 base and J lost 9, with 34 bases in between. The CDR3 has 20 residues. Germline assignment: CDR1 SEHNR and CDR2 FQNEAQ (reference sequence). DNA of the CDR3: TGTGCCAGCAGCTTAGTAGGGGGGGTAGGATCCCCGGGAGCCATAGACGGGCAGTACTTC. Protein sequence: CASSLVGGVGSPGAIDGQYF.

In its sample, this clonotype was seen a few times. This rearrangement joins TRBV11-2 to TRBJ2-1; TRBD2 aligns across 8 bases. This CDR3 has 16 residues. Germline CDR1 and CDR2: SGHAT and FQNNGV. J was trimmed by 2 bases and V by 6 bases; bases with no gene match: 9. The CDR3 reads CASRGRAGETYNEQFF. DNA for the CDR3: TGTGCCAGCAGAGGACGAGCGGGGGAAACCTACAATGAGCAGTTCTTC. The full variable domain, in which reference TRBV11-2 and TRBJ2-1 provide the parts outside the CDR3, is EAGVAQSPRYKIIEKRQSVAFWCNPISGHATLYWYQQILGQGPKLLIQFQNNGVVDDSQLPKDRFSAERLKGVDSTLKIQPAKLEDSAVYLCASRGRAGETYNEQFFGPGTRLTVL.

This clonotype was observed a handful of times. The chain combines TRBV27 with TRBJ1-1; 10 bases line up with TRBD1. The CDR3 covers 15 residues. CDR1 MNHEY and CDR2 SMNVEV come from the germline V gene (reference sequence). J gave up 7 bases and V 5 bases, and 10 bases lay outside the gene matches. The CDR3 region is CASSHRDRGRLEAFF. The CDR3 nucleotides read TGTGCCAGCAGTCACCGGGACAGGGGCCGTCTTGAAGCTTTCTTT.

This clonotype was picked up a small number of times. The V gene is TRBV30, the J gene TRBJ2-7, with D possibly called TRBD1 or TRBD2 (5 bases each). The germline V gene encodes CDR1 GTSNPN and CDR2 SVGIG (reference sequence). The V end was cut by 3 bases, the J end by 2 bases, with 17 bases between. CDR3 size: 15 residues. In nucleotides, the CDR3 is TGTGCCTGGAGGTTGGGGACGTTTGGTCCCTACGAGCAGTACTTC. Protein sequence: CAWRLGTFGPYEQYF.

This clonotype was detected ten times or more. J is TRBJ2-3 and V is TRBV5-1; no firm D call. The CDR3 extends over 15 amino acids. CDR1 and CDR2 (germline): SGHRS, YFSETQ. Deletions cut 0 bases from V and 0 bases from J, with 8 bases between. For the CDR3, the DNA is TGCGCCAGCAGCTTGGATGCGATCAGCACAGATACGCAGTATTTT. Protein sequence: CASSLDAISTDTQYF. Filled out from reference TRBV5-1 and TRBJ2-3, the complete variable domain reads KAGVTQTPRYLIKTRGQQVTLSCSPISGHRSVSWYQQTPGQGLQFLFEYFSETQRNKGNFPGRFSGRQFSNSRSEMNVSTLELGDSALYLCASSLDAISTDTQYFGPGTRLTVL.